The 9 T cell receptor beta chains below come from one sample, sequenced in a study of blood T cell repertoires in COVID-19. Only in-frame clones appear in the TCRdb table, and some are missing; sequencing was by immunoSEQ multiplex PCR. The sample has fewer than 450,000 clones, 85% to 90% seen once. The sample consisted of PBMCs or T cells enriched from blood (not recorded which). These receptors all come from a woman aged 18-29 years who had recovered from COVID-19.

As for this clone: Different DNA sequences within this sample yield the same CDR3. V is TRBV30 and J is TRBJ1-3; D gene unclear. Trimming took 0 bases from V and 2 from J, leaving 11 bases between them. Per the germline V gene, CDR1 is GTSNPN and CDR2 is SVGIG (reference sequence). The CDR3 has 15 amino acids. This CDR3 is CAWSVRRGTGNTIYF. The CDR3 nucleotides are TGTGCCTGGAGTGTACGGAGAGGGACTGGAAACACCATATATTTT.

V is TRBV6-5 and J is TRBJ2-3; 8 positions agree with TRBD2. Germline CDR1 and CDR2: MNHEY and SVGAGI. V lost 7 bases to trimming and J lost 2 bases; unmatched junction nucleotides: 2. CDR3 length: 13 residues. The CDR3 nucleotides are TGTGCCAGCATGCGGGGGGTCACAGATACGCAGTATTTT. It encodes CASMRGVTDTQYF.

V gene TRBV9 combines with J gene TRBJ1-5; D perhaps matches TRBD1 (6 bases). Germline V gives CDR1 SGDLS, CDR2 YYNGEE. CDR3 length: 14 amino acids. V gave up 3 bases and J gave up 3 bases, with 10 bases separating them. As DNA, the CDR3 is TGTGCCAGCAGCGCGGACAGCGACAATCAGCCCCAGCATTTT. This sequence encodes CASSADSDNQPQHF.

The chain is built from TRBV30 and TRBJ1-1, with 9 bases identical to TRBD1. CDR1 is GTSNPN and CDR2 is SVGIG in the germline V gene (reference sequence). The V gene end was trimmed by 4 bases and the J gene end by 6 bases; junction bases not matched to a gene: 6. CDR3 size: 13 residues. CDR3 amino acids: CAWMQDRGAEAFF. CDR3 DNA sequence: TGTGCCTGGATGCAGGACAGGGGCGCTGAAGCTTTCTTT.

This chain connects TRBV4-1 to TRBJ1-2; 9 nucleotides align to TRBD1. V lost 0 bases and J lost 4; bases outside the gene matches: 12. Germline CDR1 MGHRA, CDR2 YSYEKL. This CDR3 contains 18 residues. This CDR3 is CASSQDIRGGQGIYGYTF. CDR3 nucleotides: TGCGCCAGCAGCCAAGATATCCGGGGGGGACAGGGCATCTATGGCTACACCTTC.

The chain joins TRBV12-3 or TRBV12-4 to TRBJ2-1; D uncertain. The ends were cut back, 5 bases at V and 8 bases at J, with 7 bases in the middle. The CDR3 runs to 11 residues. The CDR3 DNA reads TGTGCCAGCAGTCTTCGTCATGAGCAGTTCTTC. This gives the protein CASSLRHEQFF.

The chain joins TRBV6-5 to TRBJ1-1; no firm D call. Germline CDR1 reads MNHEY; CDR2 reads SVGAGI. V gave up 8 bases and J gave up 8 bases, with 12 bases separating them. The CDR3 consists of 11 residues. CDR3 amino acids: CASLERLEAFF. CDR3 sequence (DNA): TGTGCCAGCCTCGAGCGGCTCGAAGCTTTCTTT.

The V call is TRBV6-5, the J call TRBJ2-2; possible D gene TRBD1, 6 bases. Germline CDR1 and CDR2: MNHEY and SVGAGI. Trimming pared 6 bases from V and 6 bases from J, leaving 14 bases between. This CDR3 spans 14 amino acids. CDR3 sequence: CASSPLQGPGELFF. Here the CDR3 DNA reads TGTGCCAGCAGCCCCTTACAGGGTCCCGGGGAGCTGTTTTTT.

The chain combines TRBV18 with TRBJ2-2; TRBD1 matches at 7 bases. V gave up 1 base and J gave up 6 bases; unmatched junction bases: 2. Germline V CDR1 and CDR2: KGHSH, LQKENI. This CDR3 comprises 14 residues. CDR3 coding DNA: TGTGCCAGCTCACCACAGGGGGCGGCCGGGGAGCTGTTTTTT. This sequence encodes CASSPQGAAGELFF. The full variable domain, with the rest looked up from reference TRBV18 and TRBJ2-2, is NAGVMQNPRHLVRRRGQEARLRCSPMKGHSHVYWYRQLPEEGLKFMVYLQKENIIDESGMPKERFSAEFPKEGPSILRIQQVVRGDSAAYFCASSPQGAAGELFFGEGSRLTVL.